The following is a TCR beta chain sequence with its context. Antigen specificity is unknown. V lost 4 bases and J lost 8, with 12 bases in between. Germline V gene data show CDR1 as SGHVS and CDR2 as FQNEAQ. CDR3 length equals 13 residues. TCRdb's copy holds only in-frame clones and misses some; the assay was immunoSEQ multiplex PCR. The sample consists of 77,000 or so clones, 90% to 95% of them appearing once. The entry originates in a study of OX40 agonist ivuxolimab in advanced cancers. Study-wide background: Head and neck, renal cell, melanoma or hepatocellular carcinoma were the cancers that dose-escalation patients had. Patients with prior anti-PD-1, anti-PD-L1 or anti-CTLA-4 therapy were eligible; less than 50% had some. Study results and caveats: Also showing low normalized T-cell clonal expansion were some of the nonresponders.

This sample comprised CD4+ or CD8+ T cells sorted from blood, obtained in a trial of the OX40 agonist ivuxolimab. This sequence was found in an adult with an advanced solid tumor such as melanoma, head and neck, liver or kidney cancer. V usage is TRBV7-8 and J usage is TRBJ2-1, with unresolved D. The CDR3 sequence: CASSYGSRYEQFF. For the CDR3, the DNA is TGTGCCAGCAGCTACGGATCCAGGTATGAGCAGTTCTTC.